The 27 T cell receptor beta chains below all came from one sample that was sequenced in a study of blood T cell repertoires in COVID-19. Data came from immunoSEQ multiplex PCR; TCRdb stores just in-frame clones and leaves some out. In the table there are just under 90,000 clones, about three quarters of which are singletons. The sequencing input was peripheral blood. The receptors shown here come from a woman aged 80 or over with acute or convalescent COVID-19.

The chain uses TRBV27 and TRBJ2-4, with 11 positions matching TRBD1. Trimming at V came to 5 bases and at J to 8 bases, leaving 5 bases not matched to a gene. CDR3 length: 14 amino acids. The V gene's germline CDR1 is MNHEY and CDR2 SMNVEV (reference sequence). The CDR3 DNA reads TGTGCCAGCAGTGAGGGACAGGGGGGATACATTCAGTACTTC. Its translation is CASSEGQGGYIQYF.

A single count supports this clone. The chain links TRBV7-9 to TRBJ1-2; D call uncertain. Per the germline V gene, CDR1 is SEHNR and CDR2 is FQNEAQ (reference sequence). The CDR3 runs 14 residues. Between the trimmed V and J ends, which lost 6 bases and 2 bases, there was a span of 13 bases. CDR3 sequence: CASRSPEGNYGYTF. The CDR3 DNA follows: TGTGCCAGCAGATCACCCGAGGGAAACTATGGCTACACCTTC.

The chain is built from TRBV6-2 or TRBV6-3 and TRBJ1-1; maybe TRBD1 (5 bases). This CDR3 contains 15 residues. Trimming stripped 6 bases from V and 0 bases from J, with 14 bases between. The V gene's germline CDR1 is MNHEY and CDR2 SVGEGT. The DNA for the CDR3 is TGTGCCAGCAGCCGACAGTTCACACTGAACACTGAAGCTTTCTTT. Translating gives CASSRQFTLNTEAFF.

This sequence joins TRBV7-2 and TRBJ1-5, with D possibly TRBD1 on 6 matching bases. Germline V gives CDR1 SGHTA, CDR2 FQGNSA. The CDR3 sequence is 14 residues long. V was trimmed by 5 bases and J by 2 bases, leaving 10 bases between them. The CDR3 region is CASSQDSRNQPQHF. CDR3 nucleotide sequence: TGTGCCAGCAGCCAGGACAGCCGCAATCAGCCCCAGCATTTT.

This clone was counted a single time. The rearrangement joins TRBV5-4 to TRBJ2-1; D is ambiguous. Germline V CDR1 and CDR2: SGHNT, YYREEE (reference sequence). This CDR3 has 11 residues. Trimming removed 2 bases at V and 5 bases at J, with 2 bases between. This CDR3 is CASSFNNEQFF. Here the CDR3 DNA reads TGTGCCAGCAGCTTCAACAATGAGCAGTTCTTC. The whole variable domain, remainder taken from reference TRBV5-4 and TRBJ2-1, is ETGVTQSPTHLIKTRGQQVTLRCSSQSGHNTVSWYQQALGQGPQFIFQYYREEENGRGNFPPRFSGLQFPNYSSELNVNALELDDSALYLCASSFNNEQFFGPGTRLTVL.

V and J are TRBV19 and TRBJ1-6; D unresolved. Between the trimmed V and J ends, which lost 7 bases and 5 bases, there was a span of 9 bases. The germline gives CDR1 LNHDA, CDR2 SQIVND (reference sequence). This CDR3 region has 13 residues. CDR3 nucleotides: TGTGCCAGTACCGGGGATAATAATTCACCCCTCCACTTT. As protein: CASTGDNNSPLHF.

The chain is built from TRBV21-1 and TRBJ2-3; no DNA check was done on the table's D call, TRBD1. TRBV21-1 is a pseudogene segment. The CDR3 has 16 residues. Here the CDR3 DNA reads TGTGCCAGCAGCATCGCGACAGGGGGCAAGACAGATACGCAGTATTTT. As protein: CASSIATGGKTDTQYF.

The V and J genes are TRBV4-3 and TRBJ1-2; no definite D call. The V end was cut by 0 bases, the J end by 5 bases, with 13 bases between. There are 15 residues in the CDR3. Germline values: CDR1 LGHNA, CDR2 YSLEER. The CDR3 region has the DNA TGCGCCAGCAGCCAAGAGGCTCACGCGGGGTATGGCTACACCTTC. This encodes CASSQEAHAGYGYTF.

This sequence joins TRBV30 and TRBJ1-1; a weak D match, TRBD1 (5 bases). V lost 2 bases to trimming and J lost 0 bases, with 10 bases between them. CDR1 GTSNPN and CDR2 SVGIG come from the germline V gene (reference sequence). This CDR3 spans 14 amino acids. CDR3 loop: CAWSKSDMNTEAFF. Here the CDR3 DNA reads TGTGCCTGGAGTAAATCGGACATGAACACTGAAGCTTTCTTT.

This clone has only one observation. V usage is TRBV7-2 and J usage is TRBJ1-5; D uncertain. The CDR3 contains 13 residues. CDR1 and CDR2 from the germline V gene are SGHTA and FQGNSA. Trimming pared 5 bases from V and 9 bases from J, leaving 14 bases between. CDR3 sequence (DNA): TGTGCCAGCAGCGAGGAAGGCCCACGGCCCCAGCATTTT. Translated: CASSEEGPRPQHF.

This chain joins TRBV6-2 or TRBV6-3 and TRBJ1-1; D gene ambiguous. Germline V lookup: CDR1 MNHEY, CDR2 SVGEGT. V lost 6 bases to trimming and J lost 5 bases, with 16 bases between them. The CDR3 consists of 14 residues. The CDR3 coding sequence is TGTGCCAGCAGCCCGGACTCGACGGGGACTGAAGCTTTCTTT. Translated, it gives CASSPDSTGTEAFF.

The chain couples TRBV11-2 to TRBJ1-1; no reliable D call. The CDR3 is made up of 15 amino acids. Deletions cut 5 bases from V and 1 base from J, with 14 bases between. Germline V gene data show CDR1 as SGHAT and CDR2 as FQNNGV. The CDR3, as DNA: TGTGCCAGCAGCACCCGCCCTCCCAGGAACACTGAAGCTTTCTTT. Translated, it gives CASSTRPPRNTEAFF.

The chain employs TRBV4-1 and TRBJ1-4; D is uncertain. Germline CDR1 reads MGHRA; CDR2 reads YSYEKL. V lost 1 base, J lost 4 bases, and 4 bases lay in between. This CDR3 is built from 13 residues. In DNA form, the CDR3 reads TGCGCCAGCAGCCAAGCAGTTAATGAAAAACTGTTTTTT. Its translation: CASSQAVNEKLFF.

The chain combines TRBV6-2 or TRBV6-3 with TRBJ2-1, with 11 bases lining up with TRBD2. The J segment lost 5 bases and the V segment lost 5 bases, leaving 5 bases of the junction unmatched. Germline CDR1 and CDR2: MNHEY and SVGEGT. The CDR3 contains 15 residues. The CDR3 loop is CASSTLAGGNNEQFF. CDR3 DNA sequence: TGTGCCAGCAGTACTCTAGCGGGGGGAAACAATGAGCAGTTCTTC.

The rearrangement uses TRBV3-1 (or the pseudogene TRBV3-2) and TRBJ1-1; D might be TRBD1 (5 bases). The V end lost 1 base, the J end lost 6 bases, and 12 bases lay between the germline ends. CDR1 LGHDT and CDR2 YNNKEL come from the germline V gene (reference sequence). The CDR3 sequence is 14 residues long. CDR3 loop: CASSQVPGGSEAFF. The CDR3 coding sequence is TGTGCCAGCAGCCAAGTTCCGGGGGGATCTGAAGCTTTCTTT.

The chain combines TRBV10-3 with TRBJ2-5, with D possibly TRBD2 on 6 matching bases. V lost 2 bases to trimming and J lost 3 bases, with 16 bases between them. The CDR3 extends over 16 amino acids. Germline V gene data show CDR1 as ENHRY and CDR2 as SYGVKD. In nucleotides, the CDR3 is TGTGCCATCAGTGAGGGGGGGACGGCTACGAAAGAGACCCAGTACTTC. Its protein is CAISEGGTATKETQYF.

V usage is TRBV12-3 or TRBV12-4 and J usage is TRBJ2-5; possibly TRBD2 for D (5 bases). The CDR3 is 13 residues long. The V gene lost 3 bases and the J gene lost 2 bases, with 7 bases spanning the gap. The CDR3 loop is CASSFSGQETQYF. The CDR3 nucleotides are TGTGCCAGCAGTTTCTCGGGGCAAGAGACCCAGTACTTC.

J is TRBJ1-2 and V is TRBV7-6; D might be TRBD1 (5 bases). This CDR3 region has 15 residues. The V end lost 5 bases, the J end lost 4 bases, and 17 bases lay between the germline ends. Germline lookup yields CDR1 SGHVS and CDR2 FNYEAQ. CDR3 residues: CASSPDQGTLYGYTF. CDR3 DNA sequence: TGTGCCAGCAGCCCAGATCAGGGAACCCTCTATGGCTACACCTTC. Supplemented by reference TRBV7-6 and TRBJ1-2, the full variable domain reads GAGVSQSPRYKVTKRGQDVALRCDPISGHVSLYWYRQALGQGPEFLTYFNYEAQQDKSGLPNDRFSAERPEGSISTLTIQRTEQRDSAMYRCASSPDQGTLYGYTFGSGTRLTVV.

This clone was detected only a few times. The rearrangement joins TRBV6-2 or TRBV6-3 to TRBJ2-3, with TRBD1 matching 8 bases. V was clipped by 6 bases and J by 5 bases; unmatched bases: 13. Germline V gives CDR1 MNHEY, CDR2 SVGEGT. This CDR3 is 16 amino acids long. This CDR3 reads CASSAIPGGGKDTQYF. The CDR3 DNA sequence: TGTGCCAGCAGCGCGATCCCAGGGGGCGGGAAAGATACGCAGTATTTT.

The rearrangement uses TRBV4-2 and TRBJ1-3; TRBD1 might be the D (6 bases). The CDR3 spans 16 residues. V was trimmed by 3 bases and J by 1 base, leaving 13 bases between them. Germline V lookup: CDR1 LGHNA, CDR2 YNFKEQ. CDR3 amino acids: CASSHQGTRSGNTIYF. The CDR3 DNA sequence: TGTGCCAGCAGCCATCAGGGGACGAGGTCTGGAAACACCATATATTTT.

The table lists this clone with a count of one. The chain joins TRBV3-1 (or the pseudogene TRBV3-2) to TRBJ1-2; TRBD1 is a possible D gene (6 bases). CDR3 length equals 15 residues. Germline V CDR1 and CDR2: LGHDT, YNNKEL (reference sequence). V was shortened by 1 base and J by 5 bases, with 14 bases between the two germline ends. This CDR3 reads CASSQVPQGRYGYTF. The CDR3 DNA is TGTGCCAGCAGCCAAGTTCCCCAGGGGCGGTATGGCTACACCTTC.

The chain combines TRBV10-1 with TRBJ2-5, with 7 bases lining up with TRBD1. This CDR3 has 14 residues. Germline lookup yields CDR1 WNHNN and CDR2 SYGVQD (reference sequence). V lost 11 bases to trimming and J lost 3 bases; unmatched junction nucleotides: 12. The CDR3 here is CAATPARGKETQYF. DNA for the CDR3: TGCGCCGCTACTCCGGCCAGGGGGAAAGAGACCCAGTACTTC.

The CDR3 sequence: CARGPEGGAETQYF. The DNA for the CDR3 is TGTGCCCGCGGGCCCGAGGGGGGGGCGGAGACCCAGTACTTC. The chain has TRBV5-5 and TRBJ2-5, with a tentative D call TRBD2 (7 bases). The V and J ends lost 10 bases and 5 bases respectively, with 21 bases between them. The CDR3 loop spans 14 amino acids. Germline-derived CDR1 and CDR2 are SGHKS and YYEKEE (reference sequence).

The J gene is TRBJ2-5, the V gene TRBV4-1, with 10 bases identical to TRBD2. Germline CDR1 is MGHRA and CDR2 is YSYEKL. The CDR3 totals 15 residues. The V gene end was trimmed by 2 bases and the J gene end by 5 bases; junction bases not matched to a gene: 5. CDR3 nucleotide sequence: TGCGCCAGCAGCCAACTAGCGGGGGCCGGGGAGACCCAGTACTTC. Translation gives CASSQLAGAGETQYF.

The chain has TRBV5-1 and TRBJ1-1; 9 bases match TRBD1. After removal of 2 bases from V and 11 bases from J, the junction contained 16 bases not matched to a gene. The CDR3 has 16 amino acids. The germline CDR1 and CDR2 sequences are SGHRS and YFSETQ. The CDR3 loop is CASSLTGGGMDSLAFF. The CDR3 DNA is TGCGCCAGCAGCTTAACAGGGGGCGGGATGGATTCCTTGGCTTTCTTT.

In its sample, this clone was seen once. The chain is built from TRBV6-6 and TRBJ2-2, with 11 positions matching TRBD2. The germline V gene encodes CDR1 MNHNY and CDR2 SVGAGI (reference sequence). Germline trimming cut 2 bases from V and 7 bases from J; bases unmatched to any gene: 3. This CDR3 spans 15 amino acids. The CDR3 DNA is TGTGCCAGCAGTTACGTACTAGCGGGGGTCGGGGAGCTGTTTTTT. It translates to CASSYVLAGVGELFF.

The CDR3: CASSFTTAGAYYEQYF. For the CDR3, the DNA is TGTGCCAGCAGCTTCACAACAGCGGGGGCCTACTACGAGCAGTACTTC. The chain couples TRBV7-8 to TRBJ2-7, with 8 bases identical to TRBD2. Trimming cost V 3 bases and J 3 bases; bases outside gene matches: 10. This CDR3 region has 16 residues. Germline CDR1 is SGHVS and CDR2 is FQNEAQ.